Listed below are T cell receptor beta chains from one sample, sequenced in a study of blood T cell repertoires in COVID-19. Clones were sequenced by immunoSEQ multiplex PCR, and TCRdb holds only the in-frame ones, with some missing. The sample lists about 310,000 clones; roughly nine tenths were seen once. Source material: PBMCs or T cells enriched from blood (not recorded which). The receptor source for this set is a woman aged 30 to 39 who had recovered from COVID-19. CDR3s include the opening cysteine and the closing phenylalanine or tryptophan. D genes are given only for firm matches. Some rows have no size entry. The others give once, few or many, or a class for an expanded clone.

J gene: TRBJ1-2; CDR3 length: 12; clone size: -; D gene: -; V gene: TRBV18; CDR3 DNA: TGTGCCAGCTCACCATCAGGGGATGGCTACACCTTC; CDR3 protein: CASSPSGDGYTF
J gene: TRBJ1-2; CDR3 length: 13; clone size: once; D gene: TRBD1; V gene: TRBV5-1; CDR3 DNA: TGCGCCAGCAGCTCGGGGACAGCTTATGGCTACACCTTC; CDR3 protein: CASSSGTAYGYTF
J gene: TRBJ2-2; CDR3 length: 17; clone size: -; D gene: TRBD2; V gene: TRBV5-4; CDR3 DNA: TGTGCCAGCAGCTTGGCGTCAGCGGGAGTGGGGACCGGGGAGCTGTTTTTT; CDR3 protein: CASSLASAGVGTGELFF
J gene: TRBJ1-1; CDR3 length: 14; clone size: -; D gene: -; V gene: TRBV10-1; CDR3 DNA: TGCGCCAGCAGTGAGTCTGGCAGGGGCACTGAAGCTTTCTTT; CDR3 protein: CASSESGRGTEAFF
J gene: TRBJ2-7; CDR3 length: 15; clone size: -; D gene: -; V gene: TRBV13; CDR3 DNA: TGTGCCAGCAGCTTAGATATAGGGGACAACTACGAGCAGTACTTC; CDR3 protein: CASSLDIGDNYEQYF
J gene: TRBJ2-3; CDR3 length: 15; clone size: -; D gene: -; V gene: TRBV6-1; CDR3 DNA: TGTGCCAGCAGTGAAGTACAGGGTTACGCAGATACGCAGTATTTT; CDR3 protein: CASSEVQGYADTQYF
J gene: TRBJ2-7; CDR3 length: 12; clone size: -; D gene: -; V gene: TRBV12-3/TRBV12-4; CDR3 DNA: TGTGCCAGCAGTTTTATGCTGGCAGGGTCCCACTTC; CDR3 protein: CASSFMLAGSHF
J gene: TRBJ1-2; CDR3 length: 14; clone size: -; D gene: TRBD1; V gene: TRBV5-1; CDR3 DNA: TGCGCCAGCAGCCCTCAGGGACAGGGGTATGGCTACACCTTC; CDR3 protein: CASSPQGQGYGYTF
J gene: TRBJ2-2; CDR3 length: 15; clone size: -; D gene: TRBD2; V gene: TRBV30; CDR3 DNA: TGTGCCTGGAGCGGACTAGCGGGAGCCACCGGGGAGCTGTTTTTT; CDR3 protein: CAWSGLAGATGELFF
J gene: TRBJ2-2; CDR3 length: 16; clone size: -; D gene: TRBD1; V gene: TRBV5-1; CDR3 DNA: TGCGCCAGCAGCTCCAACAGGGGGGCAAACACCGGGGAGCTGTTTTTT; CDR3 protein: CASSSNRGANTGELFF
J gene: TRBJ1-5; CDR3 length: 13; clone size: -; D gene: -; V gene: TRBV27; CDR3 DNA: TGTGCCAGCAGTTCCTATCCCAATCAGCCCCAGCATTTT; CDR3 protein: CASSSYPNQPQHF
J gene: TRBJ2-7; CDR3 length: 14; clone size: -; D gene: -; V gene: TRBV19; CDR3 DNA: TGTGCCAGTAGTATAGGGCCGGGATTCTACGAGCAGTACTTC; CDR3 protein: CASSIGPGFYEQYF
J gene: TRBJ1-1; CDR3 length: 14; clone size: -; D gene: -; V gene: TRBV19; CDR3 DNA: TGTGCCAGTAGTATATCGGCGGGGGGCACTGAAGCTTTCTTT; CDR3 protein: CASSISAGGTEAFF
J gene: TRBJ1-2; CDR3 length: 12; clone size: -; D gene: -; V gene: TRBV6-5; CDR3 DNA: TGTGCCAGCTCACAGGGCACCTATGGCTACACCTTC; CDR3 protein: CASSQGTYGYTF
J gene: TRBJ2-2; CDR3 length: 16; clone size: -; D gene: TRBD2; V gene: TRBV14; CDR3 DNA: TGTGCCAGCAGCCAAGTGACTAGCGGGAGGGCCGGGGAGCTGTTTTTT; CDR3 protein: CASSQVTSGRAGELFF
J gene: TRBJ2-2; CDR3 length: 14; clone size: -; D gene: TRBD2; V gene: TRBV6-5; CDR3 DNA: TGTGCCAGTAAGCGGGAGCTTTTCCCCGGGGAGCTGTTTTTT; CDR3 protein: CASKRELFPGELFF
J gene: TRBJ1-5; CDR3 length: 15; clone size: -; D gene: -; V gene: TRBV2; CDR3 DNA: TGTGCCAGCAGATTGTTAAGGGGTGGGAATCAGCCCCAGCATTTT; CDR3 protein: CASRLLRGGNQPQHF
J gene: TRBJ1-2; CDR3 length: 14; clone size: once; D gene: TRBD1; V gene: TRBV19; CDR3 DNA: TGTGCCAGCTCAGCCGGGACAGGAGGCTTTGGCTACACCTTC; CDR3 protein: CASSAGTGGFGYTF
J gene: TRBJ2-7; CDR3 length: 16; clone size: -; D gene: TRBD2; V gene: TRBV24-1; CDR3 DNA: TGTGCCACCAGTGATTTTCCAAGCGGGAGGACCTACGAGCAGTACTTC; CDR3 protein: CATSDFPSGRTYEQYF
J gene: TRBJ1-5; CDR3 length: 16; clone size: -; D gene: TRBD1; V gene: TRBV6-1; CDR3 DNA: TGTGCCAGCAGTGAAACACAGGGGATAACATATCAGCCCCAGCATTTT; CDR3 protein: CASSETQGITYQPQHF